This T cell receptor beta chain was identified in a study of blood T cell repertoires in COVID-19. Overall study context: Samples came from the United States, Italy and Spain, spanning acute and convalescent COVID-19.

Clones were sequenced by immunoSEQ multiplex PCR, and TCRdb holds only the in-frame ones, with some missing. The sample has roughly 76,000 clones; around 87% are singletons. This CDR3 contains 12 residues. V lost 0 bases, J lost 12 bases, and 9 bases lay in between. Germline-derived CDR1 and CDR2 are SGDLS and YYNGEE. The J gene is TRBJ1-4, the V gene TRBV9; the D gene is possibly TRBD1 (5 bases). This clonotype was obtained from an elderly woman with active or convalescent COVID-19. Sequencing was performed on peripheral blood. The CDR3 DNA reads as TGTGCCAGCAGCGTAGAAGGAGGGGAACTGTTTTTT. Protein product: CASSVEGGELFF.